Detailed here is one T cell receptor (beta chain). The CDR3 covers 14 residues. Germline V gene sequence: CDR1 SNHLY, CDR2 FYNNEI. The V gene lost 5 bases and the J gene lost 8 bases, with 16 bases spanning the gap. Approximately 1.9 micrograms of genomic DNA, which was extracted from cryopreserved PBMCs, served as the material used for the TCR beta libraries. Assay: immunoSEQ multiplex PCR; the TCRdb copy retains only in-frame clones and omits some. The data show about 140,000 clones, less than 95% seen once. The sample is drawn from a study of cytotoxic CD8 clonotypes in ibrutinib-treated CLL. V is TRBV2 and J is TRBJ2-1; D gene unclear. The TCR sequence derives from a human donor with chronic lymphocytic leukemia. Source: PBMCs, taken after 12 months of ibrutinib treatment. The CDR3 DNA reads TGTGCCAGCAGTCTACTAACCCTCGCGGATGAGCAGTTCTTC. Amino acid sequence: CASSLLTLADEQFF. Variable domain in full (rest from reference TRBV2 and TRBJ2-1): EPEVTQTPSHQVTQMGQEVILRCVPISNHLYFYWYRQILGQKVEFLVSFYNNEISEKSEIFDDQFSVERPDGSNFTLKIRSTKLEDSAMYFCASSLLTLADEQFFGPGTRLTVL.